The 11 T cell receptor beta chains below come from one sample, sequenced in a study of naive CD8 T cells in extremely preterm neonates. Method: immunoSEQ multiplex PCR; TCRdb's copy keeps in-frame clones and lacks some. The sample carries roughly 5,400 clones, 95% to 98% recorded once. Sequencing was performed on naive CD8+ T cells from blood. These receptors originate from a human donor in good health.

The chain uses TRBV29-1 and TRBJ2-5; perhaps TRBD1 as D (6 bases). Between the trimmed V and J ends, which lost 6 bases and 2 bases, there was a span of 19 bases. The CDR3 sequence is 15 residues long. Germline V gene lookup returns CDR1 SQVTM and CDR2 ANQGSEA. The chain's CDR3 is CSVARWGHTQETQYF. As DNA, the CDR3 is TGCAGCGTCGCTCGGTGGGGACACACTCAAGAGACCCAGTACTTC.

The chain uses TRBV28 and TRBJ2-2, with 7 bases lining up with TRBD1. The CDR3 has 16 amino acids. Germline CDR1 is MDHEN and CDR2 is SYDVKM. After removal of 6 bases from V and 1 base from J, the junction contained 8 bases not matched to a gene. This CDR3 is CASSQTGLGNTGELFF. In DNA, the CDR3 is TGTGCCAGCAGCCAGACAGGGTTAGGGAACACCGGGGAGCTGTTTTTT.

The chain recombines TRBV29-1 with TRBJ2-7; 7 positions agree with TRBD1. With V trimmed by 5 bases and J by 2 bases, 12 bases remained unmatched. In germline, CDR1 is SQVTM, CDR2 ANQGSEA. The CDR3 is 15 amino acids. DNA for the CDR3: TGCAGCGTTTCCGGCGCCACAGGGGCACCCTACGAGCAGTACTTC. It is translated as CSVSGATGAPYEQYF.

The chain joins TRBV4-3 to TRBJ2-7, with TRBD1 matching over 10 bases. The CDR3 covers 15 residues. Germline CDR1 and CDR2: LGHNA and YSLEER. Trimming at V came to 3 bases and at J to 0 bases, leaving 2 bases not matched to a gene. The DNA for the CDR3 is TGCGCCAGCAGCCAGGGGACAGGGGTCTCCTACGAGCAGTACTTC. It encodes CASSQGTGVSYEQYF.

This rearrangement joins TRBV4-1 to TRBJ2-3; D may be TRBD2 (6 bases). This CDR3 is built from 17 residues. The V end was cut by 0 bases, the J end by 1 base, with 14 bases between. Germline CDR1 MGHRA, CDR2 YSYEKL. CDR3 nucleotide sequence: TGCGCCAGCAGCCAAGAATTAATGGGGGGAGGCACAGATACGCAGTATTTT. It codes for CASSQELMGGGTDTQYF.

V is TRBV5-1 and J is TRBJ1-1, with TRBD1 matching 7 bases. Germline V lookup: CDR1 SGHRS, CDR2 YFSETQ. J lost 6 bases, V lost 2 bases, and 7 bases had no gene match. The CDR3 is 14 residues long. The CDR3 loop reads CASSFDREVSEAFF. The CDR3 region has the DNA TGCGCCAGCAGCTTCGACAGGGAGGTCTCTGAAGCTTTCTTT. The full variable domain, rest sourced from reference TRBV5-1 and TRBJ1-1, is KAGVTQTPRYLIKTRGQQVTLSCSPISGHRSVSWYQQTPGQGLQFLFEYFSETQRNKGNFPGRFSGRQFSNSRSEMNVSTLELGDSALYLCASSFDREVSEAFFGQGTRLTVV.

The V and J genes are TRBV21-1 and TRBJ1-2. TRBV21-1 is a pseudogene locus. The CDR3 loop spans 17 amino acids. The CDR3 is CASRRTRAQRRLYGYTF. In nucleotides, the CDR3 is TGTGCCAGCAGGAGGACTAGGGCCCAAAGAAGACTCTATGGCTACACCTTC.

The chain has TRBV29-1 and TRBJ2-2; weak D call: TRBD2 (6 bases). The length of the CDR3 is 15 residues. Trimming left V 0 bases short and J 5 bases short, with 13 bases between. Germline V gene data show CDR1 as SQVTM and CDR2 as ANQGSEA. CDR3 coding DNA: TGCAGCGTTGAAGATCTGATGGAGGGGACCGGGGAGCTGTTTTTT. Translated, it gives CSVEDLMEGTGELFF.

The chain joins TRBV7-2 to TRBJ2-6, with a possible D match to TRBD1 (6 bases). The germline V and J ends were trimmed by 3 bases and 0 bases, with 9 bases remaining between them. The CDR3 is 16 residues long. Germline V lookup: CDR1 SGHTA, CDR2 FQGNSA. CDR3 in DNA: TGTGCCAGCAGCTTGACAGGAACCTCTGGGGCCAACGTCCTGACTTTC. Translated, it gives CASSLTGTSGANVLTF.

This chain uses TRBV5-4 with TRBJ2-5; 11 bases align to TRBD1. Trimming at V came to 4 bases and at J to 5 bases, leaving 13 bases not matched to a gene. The CDR3 is 17 amino acids. Germline CDR1 reads SGHNT; CDR2 reads YYREEE (reference sequence). CDR3 in amino acids: CASSLDRGHSGSETQYF. CDR3 DNA: TGTGCCAGCAGCCTGGACAGGGGGCATAGCGGGAGTGAGACCCAGTACTTC.

The rearrangement links TRBV7-6 to TRBJ2-3; TRBD2 aligns across 7 bases. The junction had 7 bases not matched to a gene; V was cut back by 5 bases and J by 2 bases. The CDR3 runs 15 residues. CDR1 SGHVS and CDR2 FNYEAQ come from the germline V gene. The CDR3 sequence is CASSVGAGPTDTQYF. DNA for the CDR3: TGTGCCAGCAGCGTAGGAGCGGGGCCCACAGATACGCAGTATTTT.